This T cell receptor beta chain was profiled in a study of blood T cell repertoires in COVID-19. Overall study context: From the United States, Italy and Spain came samples of acute and convalescent COVID-19. In each case, the material was cDNA or gDNA derived from T cells, B-cell-depleted T cells, or PBMCs.

Germline values: CDR1 SGHDT, CDR2 YYEEEE. The V segment lost 3 bases and the J segment 6 bases; nucleotides outside the gene matches: 9. The CDR3 is 16 amino acids. The authors' processing: Scientists estimated how many nucleated cells there were by amplifying reference gene primers. TCRdb keeps only in-frame clones here, not all; method: immunoSEQ multiplex PCR. That table is the source of V, J and clone size, and D and trimming were worked out from the DNA. The table includes fewer than 200,000 clones, around 85% detected once. Sample: peripheral blood. This receptor was obtained from a man aged 55 to 70 who had recovered from COVID-19. V is TRBV5-6 and J is TRBJ1-2; 12 nucleotides line up with TRBD1. CDR3 sequence (DNA): TGTGCCAGCAGCTACCTCGGGACAGGGGGCGGGGATGGCTACACCTTC. Amino acids: CASSYLGTGGGDGYTF.